The TCR beta chain under discussion was sequenced for a study of cytotoxic CD8 clonotypes in ibrutinib-treated CLL. Study-level information: Over 9 relapsed/refractory, roughly 15 treatment-naive; roughly 18 IGHV unmutated. Timing of response sample collection was a median roughly twelve months after treatment start, with a range of 6 to 36. On average, each sample had roughly 230,000 productive templates and 96,000 or so productive rearrangements.

The CDR3 length is 14 residues. V was shortened by 3 bases and J by 3 bases, with 12 bases between the two germline ends. Germline assignment: CDR1 LNHDA and CDR2 SQIVND (reference sequence). Study-wide findings and caveats: A rise in clonality was seen at ibrutinib response, and a fall back toward baseline was seen at progression.

Concerning this clone itself: The antigen is not known.

Measured with immunoSEQ multiplex PCR; TCRdb has only the in-frame clones, and not every one. The table records fewer than 400,000 clones, roughly 71% of them present only once. The TCR comes from a human donor with chronic lymphocytic leukemia. The source material was PBMCs, sampled after 36 months of ibrutinib treatment. The V and J genes are TRBV19 and TRBJ2-7; D perhaps matches TRBD2 (5 bases). CDR3 amino acids: CASSIRPLGYEQYF. CDR3 coding DNA: TGTGCCAGTAGTATTCGCCCACTAGGCTACGAGCAGTACTTC.